These T cell receptor beta chains were read from a single sample in a study of vaccination effects on CD4 cells after COVID-19. Antigens of these TCRs are unknown. Using immunoSEQ multiplex PCR, the repertoire was profiled, and TCRdb retains in-frame clones only, with some absent. The sample yields tens of thousands of clones, roughly 78% seen once. Sequenced here: CD4+ T cells from PBMCs cultured with HCoV-NL63 spike peptides, sampled after COVID-19 vaccination. These receptors originate from a human donor who received a COVID-19 vaccine. Some clones in this sample may be carry-over from other donors' samples. The CDR3 runs from the conserved cysteine through the conserved F or W. The D gene is left open where the match is weak. The size of a clone is reported for some rows only, either as once, few or many, or as a class for expanded clones.

TRBJ1-4	NA	TRBV7-9	TRBD1	TGTGCCAGCAGCTTAAACTCGGGACAGGGGAAACTGTTTTTT	CASSLNSGQGKLFF
TRBJ2-3	NA	TRBV4-3	TRBD1	TGCGCCAGCAGCCTTTCCGGGACAGGCACAGATACGCAGTATTTT	CASSLSGTGTDTQYF
TRBJ1-6	NA	TRBV28	TRBD1	TGTGCCAGCAGTTCCCCGACAGGGGCAGGATCATCACCCCTCCACTTT	CASSSPTGAGSSPLHF
TRBJ1-1	NA	TRBV19	NA	TGTGCCAGTAGTAGGGAGAACACTGAAGCTTTCTTT	CASSRENTEAFF
TRBJ2-3	few	TRBV24-1	TRBD1	TGTGCCACCAGTGATCCCGGGCGAGGGGGCGTCGCAGATACGCAGTATTTT	CATSDPGRGGVADTQYF
TRBJ2-1	NA	TRBV5-1	TRBD1	TGCGCCAGCACCTTATTTGCCGGGACAGGGGGTGGTGAGCAGTTCTTC	CASTLFAGTGGGEQFF
TRBJ1-3	NA	TRBV30	NA	TGTGCCTGGAGTCGGACGGGAAACTCTGGAAACACCATATATTTT	CAWSRTGNSGNTIYF
TRBJ2-2	NA	TRBV6-6	NA	TGTGCCAGCACCCGGGTGGGGGAGCTGTTTTTT	CASTRVGELFF
TRBJ1-6	NA	TRBV30	TRBD1	TGTGCCTGGAGGGGGACAGTCCATTCCTATAATTCACCCCTCCACTTT	CAWRGTVHSYNSPLHF
TRBJ2-2	few	TRBV9	TRBD2	TGTGCCAGCAGCGTTCTAGCTAGCGGTCAATCCGGGGAGCTGTTTTTT	CASSVLASGQSGELFF
TRBJ1-4	NA	TRBV29-1	NA	TGCAGCGTGCACGGGGGCGATGAAAAACTGTTTTTT	CSVHGGDEKLFF
TRBJ1-2	NA	TRBV6-5	NA	TGTGCCAGCAGTACCCGGGACGGCTCCTATGGCTACACCTTC	CASSTRDGSYGYTF
TRBJ1-2	NA	TRBV5-1	TRBD1	TGCGCCAGCAGCTCGCAATACGAGGGACAGGGTGATGGCTACACCTTC	CASSSQYEGQGDGYTF
TRBJ1-4	NA	TRBV6-1	NA	TGTGCCAGCAGTGAAATCCCGAAGCCTAATGAAAAACTGTTTTTT	CASSEIPKPNEKLFF
TRBJ1-1	NA	TRBV29-1	TRBD1	TGCAGCGTTAAAGACAGGGTGAACACTGAAGCTTTCTTT	CSVKDRVNTEAFF
TRBJ2-1	NA	TRBV30	TRBD1	TGTGCCTGGGAAACCGGGACAGGGGGCTGGAATGAGCAGTTCTTC	CAWETGTGGWNEQFF
TRBJ1-1	NA	TRBV5-4	TRBD1	TGTGCCAGCAGCGCCAGACAGGGGGCGGGCACTGAAGCTTTCTTT	CASSARQGAGTEAFF
TRBJ2-3	NA	TRBV3-1/TRBV3-2	NA	TGTGCCAGCAGCCAGTGGGAGAGCACAGATACGCAGTATTTT	CASSQWESTDTQYF
TRBJ1-6	NA	TRBV19	NA	TGTGCCAGTAGTATTACAGGGAAGGGGGCACCCCTCCACTTT	CASSITGKGAPLHF
TRBJ2-5	NA	TRBV5-8	TRBD1	TGTGCCAGCAGCACCGGGACAGGGGTGATGTACCAAGAGACCCAGTACTTC	CASSTGTGVMYQETQYF
TRBJ2-1	NA	TRBV7-2	NA	TGTGCCAGCAGCTTAATTCTGGGGGAGCAGTTCTTC	CASSLILGEQFF
TRBJ2-1	NA	TRBV27	NA	TGTGCCAGCAGTTTACTACAGGTAGGGCATGAGCAGTTCTTC	CASSLLQVGHEQFF
TRBJ1-2	NA	TRBV10-3	TRBD1	TGTGCCATCGGGTGGGGACAGGGGGACTATGGCTACACCTTC	CAIGWGQGDYGYTF
TRBJ2-3	NA	TRBV5-1	TRBD2	TGCGCCAGCAGCGCCGGGCGGGGGGGCCCAGATACGCAGTATTTT	CASSAGRGGPDTQYF
TRBJ1-2	few	TRBV7-9	NA	TGTGCCAGCAGCTTAGCGGGGGCTGGGAGAGGCTACACCTTC	CASSLAGAGRGYTF
TRBJ1-1	once	TRBV29-1	NA	TGCAGCGTAGTGGACCACGCTAATGTGGCTTTCTTT	CSVVDHANVAFF
TRBJ1-6	NA	TRBV3-1/TRBV3-2	NA	TGTGCCAGCAGCCAAGATGGGAGGGGCCCCCTCCACTTT	CASSQDGRGPLHF
TRBJ1-2	NA	TRBV6-2/TRBV6-3	NA	TGTGCCAGCAGTCAACAGGCCAACTATGGCTACACCTTC	CASSQQANYGYTF
TRBJ1-2	NA	TRBV12-5	TRBD1	TGTGCTAGTGGTTTGGTAGTAGGGACAGGGATGGATGGCTACACCTTC	CASGLVVGTGMDGYTF
TRBJ1-2	NA	TRBV11-2	NA	TGTGCCAGCAGAGGTCCGGATAATGGCTACACCTTC	CASRGPDNGYTF
TRBJ2-4	once	TRBV19	NA	TGTGCCAGTAGTATACAGAGATTGGGCATTCAGTACTTC	CASSIQRLGIQYF
TRBJ2-2	NA	TRBV10-3	TRBD2	TGTGCCATTAGCGGGGGGGTGACCGGGGAGCTGTTTTTT	CAISGGVTGELFF
TRBJ2-2	NA	TRBV5-1	NA	TGCGCCAGCAGCTTGGTCTGGTCATCGAACACCGGGGAGCTGTTTTTT	CASSLVWSSNTGELFF
TRBJ2-3	NA	TRBV19	TRBD2	TGTGCCAGTAGTATAGATAGCGGGGGGTCCACAGATACGCAGTATTTT	CASSIDSGGSTDTQYF
TRBJ2-5	few	TRBV28	NA	TGTGCCAGCAGGGACCAACAGGTATCCCAAGAGACCCAGTACTTC	CASRDQQVSQETQYF
TRBJ1-6	NA	TRBV3-1/TRBV3-2	NA	TGTGCCAGCAGCCAAGTACGGGCAAATTCACCCCTCCACTTT	CASSQVRANSPLHF
TRBJ2-3	NA	TRBV5-1	TRBD2	TGCGCCAGCAGCCCCCGGGGGGTAGAGAGCACAGATACGCAGTATTTT	CASSPRGVESTDTQYF
TRBJ2-4	once	TRBV19	TRBD2	TGTGCCAGTAGGGGGGGGGTGGCCAAAAACATTCAGTACTTC	CASRGGVAKNIQYF
TRBJ2-3	NA	TRBV5-4	NA	TGTGCCAGCAGCTTGCCACAACCCCGGGCAGATACGCAGTATTTT	CASSLPQPRADTQYF
TRBJ1-1	NA	TRBV6-5	NA	TGTGCCAGCAGTTACTCGAGGGGGGCCCGGAACACTGAAGCTTTCTTT	CASSYSRGARNTEAFF
TRBJ2-1	NA	TRBV19	TRBD1	TGTGCCACCACCCCACAGGGGTTCGTTGCAAGGAACAATGAGCAGTTCTTC	CATTPQGFVARNNEQFF
TRBJ2-3	NA	TRBV24-1	TRBD2	TGTGCCACCAGTGATTTGCAGGCGGGGGGAAACGCAGATACGCAGTATTTT	CATSDLQAGGNADTQYF
TRBJ2-1	NA	TRBV19	NA	TGTGCCAGTAGTCGGAGGGAGGTAAGCTCCTACAATGAGCAGTTCTTC	CASSRREVSSYNEQFF
TRBJ2-2	NA	TRBV3-1/TRBV3-2	NA	TGTGCCAGCAGCCAGTCCAGACGGAACACCGGGGAGCTGTTTTTT	CASSQSRRNTGELFF
TRBJ2-5	NA	TRBV9	NA	TGTGCCAGCAGCTACGGGGCCCAAGAGACCCAGTACTTC	CASSYGAQETQYF
TRBJ1-6	few	TRBV3-1/TRBV3-2	NA	TGTGCCAGCAGACTGAGGGCCGCGGATTCACCCCTCCACTTT	CASRLRAADSPLHF